This T cell receptor beta chain emerged from a study of low-dose radiotherapy and immunotherapy resistance in tumors. Ten or more counts support this clonotype. Described time point: before trial treatment. The V segment lost 6 bases and the J segment 0 bases; nucleotides outside the gene matches: 5. The germline V gene has CDR1 MNHNY and CDR2 SVGAGI (reference sequence). The CDR3 contains 15 residues. With TRAV- and TRBV-specific primers, first-strand cDNA was made, covering the alpha and beta chains. TCR amplification involved 20 PCR cycles with a constant-region primer and V-primer adapter. TCRdb fed the reads into MiXCR, producing one record per CDR3 protein. The table lists about 82,000 distinct CDR3 sequences, over 15% of them singletons.

The sequence was collected from a male donor with prostate cancer. The chain uses TRBV6-6 and TRBJ1-5; 7 bases map to TRBD1. The source was PBMCs, collected before treatment. The CDR3 sequence is CASRTQGLSNQPQHF. The CDR3 DNA sequence: TGTGCCAGCAGAACACAGGGGCTTAGCAATCAGCCCCAGCATTTT.